The 19 T cell receptor beta chains listed next were all sequenced from one sample in a study of brain T cells in children with intractable seizures. The time point is: blood from clinic visit 5 months post-surgery; TSC patient then seizure free. Generated by immunoSEQ multiplex PCR, the TCRdb table keeps only in-frame clones and is missing some. In the table there are approximately 330,000 clones, about 94% of which are singletons. Sample: peripheral blood, taken approximately 5 months after surgery. Receptors were obtained from a boy under two years old with tuberous sclerosis and intractable seizures.

V usage is TRBV10-3 and J usage is TRBJ1-1; D gene ambiguous. Germline V CDR1 and CDR2: ENHRY, SYGVKD. V was pared by 2 bases and J by 0 bases, with 10 bases between. CDR3 length: 15 residues. In nucleotides, the CDR3 is TGTGCCATCAGTGAGCCAGCAGAGATGAACACTGAAGCTTTCTTT. Translation gives CAISEPAEMNTEAFF.

This clone was recorded only once. Different DNA sequences within this sample yield the same CDR3. This chain uses TRBV9 with TRBJ1-1, with 8 bases matching TRBD1. V lost 1 base, J lost 0 bases, and 2 bases stayed unmatched. The CDR3 loop spans 15 amino acids. Germline V gene lookup returns CDR1 SGDLS and CDR2 YYNGEE. CDR3 region: CASSVTGGMNTEAFF. The DNA for the CDR3 is TGTGCCAGCAGCGTAACAGGGGGAATGAACACTGAAGCTTTCTTT.

The rearrangement joins TRBV30 to TRBJ2-1; D is unclear. V was trimmed by 4 bases and J by 7 bases, leaving 8 bases between them. The V gene's germline CDR1 is GTSNPN and CDR2 SVGIG (reference sequence). CDR3 length equals 11 residues. Here the CDR3 reads CAWTLSNEQFF. CDR3 DNA sequence: TGTGCCTGGACGCTGAGTAATGAGCAGTTCTTC.

This chain links TRBV6-2 or TRBV6-3 with TRBJ1-5; D is uncertain. Deletions cut 5 bases from V and 4 bases from J, with 9 bases between. Germline assignment: CDR1 MNHEY and CDR2 SVGEGT. This CDR3 spans 13 amino acids. The CDR3: CASSLEQNQPQHF. CDR3 in DNA: TGTGCCAGCAGTCTCGAACAAAATCAGCCCCAGCATTTT.

The J gene is TRBJ2-7, the V gene TRBV21-1; the D segment call TRBD2 is taken from the table without a DNA check. TRBV21-1 is recorded as a pseudogene. The CDR3 covers 19 residues. DNA of the CDR3: TGTGCCAGCAGCAATTACTTCAGGACTAGCGGGTTCCTGGACTACGAGCAGTACTTC. Translation gives CASSNYFRTSGFLDYEQYF.

This chain joins TRBV30 and TRBJ1-5; no reliable D call. Germline assignment: CDR1 GTSNPN and CDR2 SVGIG (reference sequence). The CDR3 runs to 14 residues. V gave up 1 base and J gave up 4 bases, with 11 bases separating them. The CDR3 sequence is CAWSAATGNQPQHF. CDR3 DNA sequence: TGTGCCTGGAGTGCTGCGACGGGTAATCAGCCCCAGCATTTT.

This chain uses TRBV6-1 with TRBJ2-3, with D tentatively TRBD2 (6 bases). Germline loops: CDR1 MNHNS, CDR2 SASEGT. The CDR3 extends over 17 amino acids. V lost 2 bases to trimming and J lost 0 bases, with 15 bases between them. The CDR3 nucleotides read TGTGCCAGCAGTGAATCTAATGCCGGGACTAGCACAGATACGCAGTATTTT. The encoded protein is CASSESNAGTSTDTQYF.

The genes are TRBV30 and TRBJ2-3, with TRBD2 matching over 8 bases. From germline, CDR1 is GTSNPN and CDR2 SVGIG (reference sequence). CDR3 length: 19 amino acids. The J segment lost 0 bases and the V segment lost 5 bases, leaving 19 bases of the junction unmatched. CDR3 in amino acids: CAWEVAGGRKTPSTDTQYF. CDR3 nucleotides: TGTGCCTGGGAGGTGGCGGGGGGTCGAAAGACGCCTAGCACAGATACGCAGTATTTT.

This chain joins TRBV11-2 and TRBJ2-3; TRBD2 matches 8 bases. This CDR3 has 15 residues. The J segment lost 0 bases and the V segment lost 6 bases, leaving 5 bases of the junction unmatched. Germline loops: CDR1 SGHAT, CDR2 FQNNGV. The CDR3, as DNA: TGTGCCAGCAGTCCGAGCGGGAGAAGCACAGATACGCAGTATTTT. Translated: CASSPSGRSTDTQYF.

V usage is TRBV28 and J usage is TRBJ2-2, with a possible D match to TRBD2 (5 bases). Per the germline V gene, CDR1 is MDHEN and CDR2 is SYDVKM. This CDR3 contains 16 residues. V was clipped by 7 bases and J by 4 bases, with 19 bases between them. CDR3 nucleotide sequence: TGTGCCAGCAACATCCGGGGTTTTCTGGGCACCGGGGAGCTGTTTTTT. Translated: CASNIRGFLGTGELFF.

The V call is TRBV18, the J call TRBJ1-6; a weak D match, TRBD1 (5 bases). V was cut by 4 bases and J by 8 bases, with 9 bases left in between. The CDR3 sequence is 13 residues long. Germline V CDR1 and CDR2: KGHSH, LQKENI. The CDR3: CASSLGGDSPLHF. The CDR3 bases are TGTGCCAGCTCACTGGGGGGGGATTCACCCCTCCACTTT.

The chain recombines TRBV19 with TRBJ2-7; D unclear. This CDR3 has 13 amino acids. Germline V gene data show CDR1 as LNHDA and CDR2 as SQIVND (reference sequence). The V end was cut by 3 bases, the J end by 2 bases, with 8 bases between. The CDR3 region has the DNA TGTGCCAGTAGTATCGGACGAACCTACGAGCAGTACTTC. Protein: CASSIGRTYEQYF. Variable domain in full (rest from reference TRBV19 and TRBJ2-7): DGGITQSPKYLFRKEGQNVTLSCEQNLNHDAMYWYRQDPGQGLRLIYYSQIVNDFQKGDIAEGYSVSREKKESFPLTVTSAQKNPTAFYLCASSIGRTYEQYFGPGTRLTVT.

The chain employs TRBV11-2 and TRBJ2-1; 9 bases match TRBD2. The CDR3 covers 15 residues. Germline CDR1 is SGHAT and CDR2 is FQNNGV. J was trimmed by 7 bases and V by 6 bases; bases with no gene match: 10. The CDR3 spells CASRKPGLALNEQFF. CDR3 bases: TGTGCCAGCAGAAAACCGGGACTAGCTCTGAATGAGCAGTTCTTC.

The gene calls are TRBV5-6 and TRBJ2-7; D remains ambiguous. The germline V gene has CDR1 SGHDT and CDR2 YYEEEE. V was cut by 7 bases and J by 5 bases, with 13 bases left in between. The CDR3 is 12 residues long. CDR3 bases: TGTGCCAGCGCCGTTTGGGCCGACGAGCAGTACTTC. Translated, it gives CASAVWADEQYF.

The chain uses TRBV29-1 and TRBJ2-7; D is perhaps TRBD1 or TRBD2 (5 bases each). V shed 1 base and J shed 5 bases, with 18 bases lying between them. CDR1 and CDR2 from the germline V gene are SQVTM and ANQGSEA. CDR3 length: 15 residues. CDR3: CSVEVSGTATNEQYF. CDR3 sequence (DNA): TGCAGCGTTGAAGTCTCCGGGACCGCAACCAACGAGCAGTACTTC.

The V and J genes are TRBV5-1 and TRBJ2-1; D gene ambiguous. Germline CDR1 reads SGHRS; CDR2 reads YFSETQ. The V and J ends lost 0 bases and 9 bases respectively, with 16 bases between them. The CDR3 is made up of 15 amino acids. CDR3 amino acids: CASSLVQISYGEQFF. The CDR3 DNA reads TGCGCCAGCAGCTTGGTACAAATCTCCTATGGTGAGCAGTTCTTC.

This rearrangement joins TRBV27 to TRBJ1-4; 7 bases fit TRBD1. The CDR3 has 14 amino acids. Germline V gives CDR1 MNHEY, CDR2 SMNVEV (reference sequence). With 4 bases clipped from V and 6 bases from J, the junction kept 5 bases outside the gene matches. CDR3 amino acids: CASSSRDSDEKLFF. The CDR3 coding sequence is TGTGCCAGCAGTTCCAGGGACAGCGATGAAAAACTGTTTTTT.

The V call is TRBV19, the J call TRBJ2-7, with D tentatively TRBD2 (6 bases). Trimming pared 3 bases from V and 7 bases from J, leaving 10 bases between. Per germline, CDR1 LNHDA and CDR2 SQIVND (reference sequence). The CDR3 is 12 residues long. The CDR3 is CASSISGREQYF. Here the CDR3 DNA reads TGTGCCAGTAGTATTAGCGGCCGGGAGCAGTACTTC.

V usage is TRBV6-1 and J usage is TRBJ2-3; possibly TRBD2 for D (5 bases). Germline CDR1 MNHNS, CDR2 SASEGT. This CDR3 has 12 amino acids. The V gene lost 2 bases and the J gene lost 7 bases, with 7 bases spanning the gap. CDR3 sequence: CASSESGYTQYF. The DNA of the CDR3 is TGTGCCAGCAGTGAATCGGGATATACGCAGTATTTT.